Shown below are 32 T cell receptor beta chains from a single sample sequenced in a study of blood T cell repertoires in COVID-19. Here immunoSEQ multiplex PCR was the method, and the copy in TCRdb shows in-frame clones only, minus some. This sample carries 270,000 or so clones, 86% of them seen once, and the ten largest clones take about 3%. The sequencing input was peripheral blood. These receptors came from a woman aged 25 to 45 with active or convalescent COVID-19.

CDR3 sequence: CASSLTGGTTEAFF. CDR3 DNA sequence: TGTGCCAGCAGCTTAACCGGGGGGACCACTGAAGCTTTCTTT. This chain links TRBV7-3 with TRBJ1-1; a weak D match, TRBD1 (5 bases). With 0 bases removed from V and 4 bases from J, the gap between germline ends came to 9 bases. In germline, CDR1 is SGHTA, CDR2 FQGTGA. The CDR3 covers 14 residues.

The genes are TRBV11-1 and TRBJ1-1; 12 nucleotides match TRBD1. Trimming removed 8 bases from V and 5 bases from J; junction bases left unmatched: 9. Germline loops: CDR1 SGHAT, CDR2 FQDESV (reference sequence). The CDR3 covers 15 residues. This chain's CDR3 is CASVMGQGAYTEAFF. CDR3 nucleotides: TGTGCCAGCGTTATGGGACAGGGGGCTTATACTGAAGCTTTCTTT.

This chain's CDR3 is CASSIGARDRGEKLFF. DNA for the CDR3: TGTGCCAGCAGCATTGGGGCCCGGGACAGGGGTGAAAAACTGTTTTTT. The genes are TRBV5-6 and TRBJ1-4; TRBD1 matches at 10 bases. Trimming at V came to 4 bases and at J to 7 bases, leaving 10 bases not matched to a gene. Germline loops: CDR1 SGHDT, CDR2 YYEEEE. The CDR3 loop spans 16 amino acids.

In the case of this clone: Other DNA sequences within the sample encode an identical CDR3. This chain uses TRBV12-3 or TRBV12-4 with TRBJ1-2, with D perhaps matching TRBD1 (5 bases). V lost 3 bases to trimming and J lost 5 bases, with 7 bases between them. This CDR3 is 12 amino acids long. CDR3 region: CASSFGGYGYTF. Written as DNA, the CDR3 is TGTGCCAGCAGTTTCGGGGGGTATGGCTACACCTTC.

V is TRBV20-1 and J is TRBJ1-6; tentative D call: TRBD1 (5 bases). Germline V gives CDR1 DFQATT, CDR2 SNEGSKA (reference sequence). V lost 6 bases and J lost 7, with 7 bases in between. CDR3 length: 11 residues. CDR3 in amino acids: CSAKGNSPLHF. CDR3 DNA sequence: TGCAGTGCAAAGGGGAATTCACCCCTCCACTTT.

This rearrangement joins TRBV27 to TRBJ1-2; no firm D call. Germline CDR1 reads MNHEY; CDR2 reads SMNVEV (reference sequence). V was clipped by 5 bases and J by 2 bases, with 9 bases between them. There are 13 residues in the CDR3. CDR3 loop: CASSPGRNYGYTF. CDR3 nucleotides: TGTGCCAGCAGTCCCGGGAGAAACTATGGCTACACCTTC.

The V and J genes are TRBV19 and TRBJ1-4, with 9 bases matching TRBD1. Germline lookup yields CDR1 LNHDA and CDR2 SQIVND (reference sequence). V lost 4 bases to trimming and J lost 10 bases; unmatched junction nucleotides: 7. The length of the CDR3 is 14 residues. DNA for the CDR3: TGTGCCAGTAGTACCGGGACAGGGTTTGGAAAACTGTTTTTT. It encodes CASSTGTGFGKLFF.

This chain uses TRBV25-1 with TRBJ2-3, with D perhaps matching TRBD2 (5 bases). Germline V lookup: CDR1 MGHDK, CDR2 SYGVNS. The length of the CDR3 is 13 residues. The V gene lost 4 bases and the J gene lost 6 bases, with 11 bases spanning the gap. CDR3 coding DNA: TGTGCCAGCAGTGCGGCTAGCCGGGATACGCAGTATTTT. Its protein is CASSAASRDTQYF.

This chain uses TRBV30 with TRBJ2-7; TRBD2 is a possible D gene (5 bases). The germline V gene has CDR1 GTSNPN and CDR2 SVGIG (reference sequence). The CDR3 length is 12 residues. V gave up 4 bases and J gave up 4 bases, with 11 bases separating them. The CDR3 reads CAWNRGEYEQYF. The CDR3 DNA is TGTGCCTGGAACCGGGGAGAATACGAGCAGTACTTC.

The rearrangement links TRBV28 to TRBJ2-3; no reliable D call. CDR1 is MDHEN, CDR2 SYDVKM, per germline. V was cut by 3 bases and J by 2 bases, with 6 bases left in between. This CDR3 comprises 13 residues. The DNA of the CDR3 is TGTGCCAGCAGTTTTTTAGACACAGATACGCAGTATTTT. Its protein product is CASSFLDTDTQYF.

V usage is TRBV19 and J usage is TRBJ2-3, with 12 bases identical to TRBD1. From germline, CDR1 is LNHDA and CDR2 SQIVND (reference sequence). This CDR3 has 15 amino acids. V was clipped by 3 bases and J by 2 bases; unmatched bases: 0. CDR3 in DNA: TGTGCCAGTAGTATGGGACAGGGGGCCACAGATACGCAGTATTTT. It encodes CASSMGQGATDTQYF.

The chain joins TRBV5-4 to TRBJ2-5; TRBD1 is a possible D gene (6 bases). Deletions cut 4 bases from V and 2 bases from J, with 12 bases between. CDR1 SGHNT and CDR2 YYREEE come from the germline V gene (reference sequence). The CDR3 spans 14 residues. CDR3 coding DNA: TGTGCCAGCAGCCGAAACAGGGCTCAAGAGACCCAGTACTTC. It codes for CASSRNRAQETQYF. The full variable domain, with the rest looked up from reference TRBV5-4 and TRBJ2-5, is ETGVTQSPTHLIKTRGQQVTLRCSSQSGHNTVSWYQQALGQGPQFIFQYYREEENGRGNFPPRFSGLQFPNYSSELNVNALELDDSALYLCASSRNRAQETQYFGPGTRLLVL.

This rearrangement joins TRBV6-2 or TRBV6-3 to TRBJ1-1; a possible D gene is TRBD1 (6 bases). The V end was cut by 3 bases, the J end by 1 base, with 9 bases between. This CDR3 is built from 14 residues. Looked up from germline, CDR1 is MNHEY and CDR2 is SVGEGT. The chain's CDR3 is CASSYAQGNTEAFF. The CDR3 region has the DNA TGTGCCAGCAGTTATGCACAGGGGAACACTGAAGCTTTCTTT.

A word on this clone: It may be a read error: a sequence one base away is much more abundant. The sample contains more than one DNA sequence encoding this CDR3. This chain uses TRBV19 with TRBJ2-2; 9 bases agree with TRBD1. The germline V gene encodes CDR1 LNHDA and CDR2 SQIVND (reference sequence). CDR3 size: 17 residues. V shed 1 base, J shed 0 bases, and the junction held 3 bases outside the gene matches. CDR3 in DNA: TGTGCCAGTAGTATAGGGGGACAGGGTACGAACACCGGGGAGCTGTTTTTT. This sequence encodes CASSIGGQGTNTGELFF.

The chain uses TRBV29-1 and TRBJ1-3; TRBD1 is a possible D gene (5 bases). CDR1 is SQVTM and CDR2 is ANQGSEA in the germline V gene. This CDR3 is built from 14 residues. V was pared by 8 bases and J by 0 bases, with 14 bases between. Here the CDR3 reads CSITGDFSGNTIYF. The CDR3 coding sequence is TGCAGCATCACAGGAGATTTCTCTGGAAACACCATATATTTT.

The J gene is TRBJ2-3, the V gene TRBV7-2, with TRBD1 as a possible D gene (6 bases). The CDR3 sequence is 14 residues long. With 5 bases removed from V and 3 bases from J, the gap between germline ends came to 12 bases. In germline, CDR1 is SGHTA, CDR2 FQGNSA. CDR3 DNA sequence: TGTGCCAGCAGCCCTACAGGGTGGACAGATACGCAGTATTTT. Protein: CASSPTGWTDTQYF.

Only a few counts were recorded for this clone. The chain is built from TRBV5-1 and TRBJ1-2, with TRBD1 matching 9 bases. The germline CDR1 and CDR2 sequences are SGHRS and YFSETQ. The CDR3 spans 13 residues. With 5 bases clipped from V and 2 bases from J, the junction kept 1 base outside the gene matches. The CDR3 DNA follows: TGCGCCAGCAGAGGACAGGGGAACTATGGCTACACCTTC. It codes for CASRGQGNYGYTF.

This clone was recorded only once. This sample includes further DNA sequences coding for the same CDR3. The chain recombines TRBV7-9 with TRBJ1-5; unclear D gene. This CDR3 region has 14 residues. V lost 1 base to trimming and J lost 2 bases, with 6 bases between them. The V gene's germline CDR1 is SEHNR and CDR2 FQNEAQ (reference sequence). The CDR3 protein is CASSLGQGNQPQHF. CDR3 in DNA: TGTGCCAGCAGCTTAGGTCAGGGCAATCAGCCCCAGCATTTT.

Turning to this clone: Other nucleotide sequences in the sample specify the same CDR3. This chain links TRBV2 with TRBJ1-4, with 7 positions matching TRBD1. V shed 5 bases, J shed 5 bases, and the junction held 2 bases outside the gene matches. Germline V CDR1 and CDR2: SNHLY, FYNNEI. This CDR3 spans 13 amino acids. CDR3 coding DNA: TGTGCCAGCAGTAGGGACAGAAATGAAAAACTGTTTTTT. It encodes CASSRDRNEKLFF.

The V call is TRBV5-1, the J call TRBJ1-2; 9 bases agree with TRBD1. This CDR3 has 15 residues. After removal of 0 bases from V and 5 bases from J, the junction contained 5 bases not matched to a gene. Germline CDR1 reads SGHRS; CDR2 reads YFSETQ. CDR3 protein: CASSLAEGQGYGYTF. DNA of the CDR3: TGCGCCAGCAGCTTGGCAGAGGGACAGGGTTATGGCTACACCTTC.

The V gene is TRBV18, the J gene TRBJ1-1; no clear D. Germline V gives CDR1 KGHSH, CDR2 LQKENI. CDR3 length equals 13 residues. Trimming shortened V by 5 bases and J by 1 base, and 8 bases separated the two germline ends. This chain's CDR3 is CASSTNPNTEAFF. The CDR3 DNA reads as TGTGCCAGCTCAACAAATCCGAACACTGAAGCTTTCTTT.

The chain is built from TRBV7-2 and TRBJ2-6; TRBD2 is a possible D gene (5 bases). Germline V gives CDR1 SGHTA, CDR2 FQGNSA. There are 16 residues in the CDR3. Trimming pared 1 base from V and 0 bases from J, leaving 7 bases between. The CDR3 reads CASSLGGFSGANVLTF. Here the CDR3 DNA reads TGTGCCAGCAGCTTAGGCGGGTTCTCTGGGGCCAACGTCCTGACTTTC.

The chain couples TRBV30 to TRBJ1-1; D call uncertain. Trimming took off 4 bases at V and 1 base at J, with 7 bases between the two ends. From germline, CDR1 is GTSNPN and CDR2 SVGIG (reference sequence). The CDR3 has 12 amino acids. CDR3 sequence: CAWTTANTEAFF. The CDR3 DNA follows: TGTGCCTGGACTACAGCGAACACTGAAGCTTTCTTT.

This chain joins TRBV6-1 and TRBJ1-2; possible D gene TRBD1, 5 bases. The CDR3 has 13 residues. V was clipped by 3 bases and J by 2 bases, with 7 bases between them. Germline-derived CDR1 and CDR2 are MNHNS and SASEGT. The CDR3 spells CASSEDNNYGYTF. DNA of the CDR3: TGTGCCAGCAGTGAGGACAACAACTATGGCTACACCTTC.

This chain links TRBV10-3 with TRBJ1-2; D not resolved. Germline assignment: CDR1 ENHRY and CDR2 SYGVKD. The CDR3 sequence is 13 residues long. The V and J ends lost 0 bases and 5 bases respectively, with 7 bases between them. CDR3 bases: TGTGCCATCAGTGAGTCGAGGGTGTATGGCTACACCTTC. The encoded protein is CAISESRVYGYTF.

This clone was seen just once. The rearrangement links TRBV27 to TRBJ1-3; D unresolved. From germline, CDR1 is MNHEY and CDR2 SMNVEV (reference sequence). Deletions cut 2 bases from V and 2 bases from J, with 4 bases between. There are 13 residues in the CDR3. CDR3 protein: CASSLSAGNTIYF. The DNA of the CDR3 is TGTGCCAGCAGTTTAAGCGCTGGAAACACCATATATTTT.

The genes are TRBV24-1 and TRBJ1-2; TRBD1 is a possible D gene (6 bases). Trimming took 2 bases from V and 4 from J, leaving 10 bases between them. This CDR3 spans 14 amino acids. Germline CDR1 is KGHDR and CDR2 is SFDVKD. The CDR3, as DNA: TGTGCCACCAGTGATTCTCGGGACATCTATGGCTACACCTTC. Residues: CATSDSRDIYGYTF.

The V gene is TRBV6-2 or TRBV6-3, the J gene TRBJ1-5; 10 bases are shared with TRBD1. The CDR3 has 17 amino acids. Germline assignment: CDR1 MNHEY and CDR2 SVGEGT. Losses at the gene ends were 5 bases for V and 3 bases for J; bases not matched to a gene: 10. The CDR3 region is CASSPQGQGMANQPQHF. CDR3 nucleotides: TGTGCCAGCAGTCCCCAGGGACAGGGGATGGCCAATCAGCCCCAGCATTTT.

The chain couples TRBV30 to TRBJ1-6, with 9 nucleotides matching TRBD1. This CDR3 spans 15 amino acids. Germline CDR1 reads GTSNPN; CDR2 reads SVGIG (reference sequence). With V trimmed by 5 bases and J by 7 bases, 9 bases remained unmatched. The CDR3 sequence: CAWGTGTGWNSPLHF. CDR3 nucleotides: TGTGCCTGGGGAACCGGGACAGGGTGGAATTCACCCCTCCACTTT.

The chain uses TRBV24-1 and TRBJ2-5; 10 bases fit TRBD2. This CDR3 is built from 14 residues. The germline V gene encodes CDR1 KGHDR and CDR2 SFDVKD. J lost 5 bases, V lost 9 bases, and 8 bases had no gene match. The CDR3 sequence is CATGSGGSGETQYF. The DNA for the CDR3 is TGTGCCACCGGTAGCGGGGGGAGTGGGGAGACCCAGTACTTC.

The chain combines TRBV30 with TRBJ1-2, with 8 bases lining up with TRBD1. Per germline, CDR1 GTSNPN and CDR2 SVGIG (reference sequence). The CDR3 has 13 amino acids. The V gene end was trimmed by 0 bases and the J gene end by 4 bases; junction bases not matched to a gene: 1. In DNA form, the CDR3 reads TGTGCCTGGAGTGTGACAGGGGTCTATGGCTACACCTTC. Translation: CAWSVTGVYGYTF.

Judged by abundance, this clone is medium-sized. The chain uses TRBV6-2 or TRBV6-3 and TRBJ2-5; TRBD2 matches 14 bases. The CDR3 totals 17 residues. Losses at the gene ends were 5 bases for V and 1 base for J; bases not matched to a gene: 6. The germline V gene has CDR1 MNHEY and CDR2 SVGEGT. The CDR3 DNA sequence: TGTGCCAGCAGTCCCGGGACTAGCGGGGGACTCCAAGAGACCCAGTACTTC. It encodes CASSPGTSGGLQETQYF.